This T cell receptor beta chain was found in a study of cytomegalovirus exposure and HLA in healthy donors (dated by TCRdb to the late 2010s). About the investigation overall: According to an earlier analysis of a few hundred of the donors, 150 million to 200 million T cells yielded some 110 million unique TCR beta sequences and less than 300 Gb of sequence data. About 280 gigabases of sequencing data and 70 million to 95 million unique TCR sequences made up an early release that covered approximately 700 HLA-typed donors. The genetic ancestry cluster associated with self-reported Caucasian donors included over 80% of the 398 genotyped donors. The study aimed to test whether signatures of past pathogen exposure could be identified by cataloging public T cell receptors. The study profiled the T cell repertoires of under 700 subjects by immunosequencing and related them to cytomegalovirus serostatus. In addition to the first cohort of 666 subjects, a separate validation cohort of 120 different subjects was used. To predict cytomegalovirus infection status, the study brought together high-throughput TCR immunosequencing, statistical association of individual TCRs with disease status, and machine learning. A later analysis re-analyzed previously published TCR beta repertoires from 666 donors and added high-resolution HLA genotyping to study TCR occurrence patterns. Rather than drawing on any new phenotypic data, the later analysis identified candidate immune exposures from TCR beta sequences and the way those sequences occurred across donors. An earlier analysis of around 580 of the donors used high-throughput TCR beta sequencing to judge whether each TCR beta V gene segment behaved as functional or pseudogenic. Alongside the repertoire data, information on donor age, sex, ethnicity and CMV serostatus was compiled. A later genetic analysis took genome-wide SNP genotypes for about 65% of the roughly 670 donors and used that subset as a discovery cohort. All discovery cohort repertoires had been generated using a single sequencing platform. HLA typing covered class I and class II loci at four-digit resolution. The number of donors typed differed by locus, with 629-630 for A, B, C, DRB1 and DQB1, roughly 520 for DQA1, about 610 for DPA1, and around 450 for DPB1. Several DR-DQ haplotypes were handled as single units for association and clustering because linkage in the cohort was strong. Among some 400 genotyped donors of the cohort, an average of around 220,000 unique TCR beta nucleotide sequences was sequenced per donor, of which 15% to 20% were non-productive.

About this clone: This clone's antigen is unknown. No base-level quality is on record; no much larger clone is a single base apart.

The cohort consisted of 600 to 700 healthy bone marrow donors. At the time of sampling, all cohort members were nominally healthy, though unrecorded immune exposures were likely present. The donor was CMV seronegative and was included in the group of about 400 seronegative cohort members. A peripheral blood sample was collected from each donor, and TCR beta sequencing was performed on peripheral blood mononuclear cells. The Qiagen DNeasy Blood Extraction Kit was used to extract genomic DNA from the blood cell samples. What the study reported, not specific to this receptor: A cluster of highly shared sequence variants was judged likely to represent a technical artifact of the sequencing pipeline. In a later genetic analysis, fewer N-insertions in productive TCRs were reported among donors in an Asian-associated ancestry cluster than the roughly 710-donor mean. In a later genetic analysis, a missense DCLRE1C variant was associated with V-gene and J-gene trimming of TCR beta chains, and the association was replicated in an independent cohort. Some IMGT-functional V segments, including TRBV6-2 and TRBV6-3, could not be told apart with the 87-base-pair reads, so those segments were excluded. A further reported finding was that TCR beta sequences accurately predicted the HLA-A and HLA-B alleles for most subjects in the first cohort. In a later analysis, HLA-associated TCR beta chains showed more clonal expansion and lower generation probabilities than non-associated chains that were equally common. In a later analysis, the rate of TCR association differed among HLA loci, with DRB1 alleles having the most associated TCRs and HLA-C alleles having the fewest. For the cohort, immune exposure information was limited to CMV serostatus. A later analysis associated 16,951 TCR beta sequences with specific HLA alleles at a false discovery rate of 0.05. Assigning TCR associations to individual alleles was difficult when HLA alleles, especially DR and DQ, strongly co-occurred. The classifier was reported to diagnose cytomegalovirus status with high specificity and sensitivity in both the original and validation cohorts. Because HLA typing was missing for some donors at each locus, association tests included only the typed subset. Most TCR sequences were seen in very few donors, while some public TCRs were found in many individuals. Because counts were too low, about 15 rarely observed V segments, including chromosome 9 orphons, were left out of the earlier analysis of some 600 of the donors. In an earlier analysis of about 550 of the donors, most TCR beta V segments were observed in productive rearrangements about 87% or about 30% of the time, broadly matching IMGT annotations. Linkage disequilibrium might explain the correlated functional status among segregating V segments, but an unknown experimental factor could not be excluded. Roughly uniform sequencing depth across donors was assumed in presence/absence analyses, although this assumption may not hold. According to the authors, the approach could potentially be generalized to other disease states and immunological phenotypes. In the study, some 180 TCR beta chains were listed as associated with cytomegalovirus. According to a later analysis, parvovirus B19, influenza, CMV and Epstein-Barr virus appeared linked to several top co-occurrence clusters. This cohort had only TCR beta chains sequenced, and the lack of alpha or paired-chain data limited which features could be detected. In a later analysis, most CMV-associated TCR beta chains were found to appear HLA-restricted, with HLA associations seemingly driven largely by CMV exposure. A few of the identified cytomegalovirus-associated TCR beta chains were confirmed in vitro to be specific for cytomegalovirus antigens.

The library was generated by the immunoSEQ multiplex PCR assay. For the multiplex PCR, a mixture combining 60 forward primers for TCR Vbeta segments and 13 reverse primers for TCR Jbeta segments was used. The CDR3 region of rearranged TCR beta genes was amplified from genomic DNA with a multiplex PCR assay. Amplified TCR beta libraries were sequenced as 87-base-pair reads on the Illumina HiSeq System. In the paper's pipeline: A later analysis tallied approximately 87 million unique TCR beta chains across the 610 or so repertoires, and some 10 million of those chains were shared by two or more donors. Raw reads were error-corrected and collapsed into unique sequences with a nearest-neighbor algorithm that merged closely related sequences to remove PCR and sequencing errors. V, D and J gene segments were assigned by aligning CDR3 sequences to IMGT reference sequences. For a sequence to be retained, a match of at least six nucleotides was required to both a V gene segment and a J gene segment. A rearrangement counted as productive if the CDR3 had no stop codons and remained in frame with V and J, and every other rearrangement counted as non-productive. Following IMGT convention, CDR3 was defined as the stretch from the second conserved V-encoded cysteine to the conserved J-encoded phenylalanine. The earlier analysis of about 570 of the donors excluded any sequence lacking an unambiguous match to a single V gene segment. In an earlier analysis of approximately 590 of the donors, V segments were called functional above 56.7% productive rearrangements and were called segregating when the between-donor standard deviation exceeded 5%. A statistical classification framework was developed to diagnose cytomegalovirus status using the catalog of TCR beta chain sequences. A later analysis assigned V and J genes by comparing TCR nucleotide sequences with IMGT/GENE-DB human TR gene sequences. The TCRdist pipeline was used in a later analysis to assign CDR3 sequences and most-parsimonious VDJ recombination scenarios. In a later analysis, each TCR beta chain was defined by its CDR3 amino acid sequence together with its V-gene family, and reads lacking a unique V-gene family were excluded. In a later analysis, 450 to 600 highly shared, low-generation-probability nucleotide sequences were removed to address suspected cross-contamination and a sequencing artifact. A later analysis calculated a clonal expansion index for each public chain from normalized within-repertoire ranks of inferred template counts. In a later analysis, generation probabilities were computed using a VDJ recombination model fitted to out-of-frame rearrangements, and the results were checked against IGoR. In a later analysis, hypergeometric tests were used to score TCR-TCR, TCR-HLA and TCR-CMV co-occurrence, with a repertoire-size bias correction applied to TCR pairs. False discovery rates were estimated in a later analysis by permuting HLA or CMV assignments 20 times. A later analysis grouped co-occurring TCRs with DBSCAN, adding TCRdist sequence similarity when clustering within HLA-allele-positive subsets. Repertoires with fewer than 30,000 or more than 120,000 public chains, plus five repertoires with anomalous nucleotide sharing, were excluded from co-occurrence clustering. The immuneACCESS repertoire file appears here via TCRdb, limited to in-frame rearrangements. These files lack a portion of the clones; in checked studies, under half of the deficit traces to unresolved V genes, and the cause of the others is not known. V, J and clone size were drawn from that table, and D and trimming were deduced from the DNA. This sample holds 50,000 or so clones; 72% were observed only once. The ten largest clones capture more than 9% of the sample.

The CDR3, cysteine through phenylalanine, is 14 amino acids long. The retained sequence is limited to the CDR3, 42 bases, with the frame set at the first base. Compared with germline, V lacks 6 bases and J lacks 2 bases; bases without a gene match: 3. The CDR1 and CDR2 encoded by the germline V gene are SGDLS and YYNGEE. Sequenced input: PBMCs. Recombination connected TRBV9 to TRBJ2-3, with 10 bases in between that match TRBD2. The origin of this receptor is a woman aged 45 to 65 in good health and CMV-seronegative. The CDR3 region has the sequence CASNSGRATDTQYF. At the DNA level, the sequence is TGTGCCAGCAACAGCGGGAGGGCCACAGATACGCAGTATTTT.